The text below deals with one T cell receptor (beta chain). The target antigen is unknown. Primers included in the PCR were 60 Vbeta and 13 Jbeta primers. Sequencing used immunoSEQ multiplex PCR; TCRdb keeps in-frame clones, though not all of them. Here the sample spans 100,000 or so clones, over 9.5% being singletons. This specimen belongs to a study of cytomegalovirus exposure and HLA in healthy donors. Study conclusions and caveats: Being productive about 87% or about 30% of the time was typical of most TCR beta V segments in an earlier analysis. A later analysis reportedly found that, within productive TCRs, an Asian-associated ancestry cluster had fewer N-insertions than the mean observed across the approximately 670 donors.

V was cut by 0 bases and J by 5 bases, with 14 bases left in between. Germline loops: CDR1 SGHDN, CDR2 FVKESK. The CDR3 is 16 amino acids. Sequenced sample: PBMCs. The chain links TRBV14 to TRBJ2-1, with D maybe TRBD2 (6 bases). This TCR derives from a man aged 40-55 years in good health and CMV-seropositive. The CDR3 region is CASSQDVQRAHNEQFF. Here the CDR3 DNA reads TGTGCCAGCAGCCAAGACGTCCAGCGGGCGCACAATGAGCAGTTCTTC.